The 31 T cell receptor beta chains in this list originate from one sample, sequenced in a study of blood T cell repertoires in COVID-19. The protocol was immunoSEQ multiplex PCR, while the TCRdb copy is restricted to in-frame clones and leaves out a portion. The sample includes more than 45,000 clones, under 90% seen only once; the top ten take under 5%. Sequencing used peripheral blood. These receptors came from a man aged 40-49 years with active COVID-19.

J is TRBJ2-3 and V is TRBV27, with no clear D. Germline assignment: CDR1 MNHEY and CDR2 SMNVEV (reference sequence). The CDR3 loop spans 15 amino acids. The V gene lost 1 base and the J gene lost 0 bases, with 8 bases spanning the gap. In DNA form, the CDR3 reads TGTGCCAGCAGTTTATTTGGCGGAAGCACAGATACGCAGTATTTT. Its translation is CASSLFGGSTDTQYF.

The V call is TRBV7-3, the J call TRBJ2-1; 7 nucleotides align to TRBD2. V trimming: 5 bases; J trimming: 7 bases; junction bases outside the gene matches: 14. The CDR3 extends over 16 amino acids. In germline, CDR1 is SGHTA, CDR2 FQGTGA. CDR3 loop: CASSKTGGSVGNEQFF. CDR3 nucleotides: TGTGCCAGCAGCAAAACGGGCGGGAGTGTCGGAAATGAGCAGTTCTTC. Combining the CDR3 with reference TRBV7-3 and TRBJ2-1 gives the whole variable domain GAGVSQTPSNKVTEKGKYVELRCDPISGHTALYWYRQSLGQGPEFLIYFQGTGAADDSGLPNDRFFAVRPEGSVSTLKIQRTERGDSAVYLCASSKTGGSVGNEQFFGPGTRLTVL.

The chain combines TRBV10-3 with TRBJ1-4, with 8 bases fitting TRBD1. The CDR3 totals 14 residues. Germline V gene data show CDR1 as ENHRY and CDR2 as SYGVKD. V trimming: 2 bases; J trimming: 8 bases; junction bases outside the gene matches: 4. The CDR3 reads CAISEGQGGEKLFF. CDR3 bases: TGTGCCATCAGTGAGGGACAGGGAGGCGAAAAACTGTTTTTT.

Worth noting for this clone: A junction boundary mismatches the germline segment, possibly from a read error. This chain joins TRBV7-9 and TRBJ2-2; no firm D call. CDR3 length: 13 amino acids. Germline assignment: CDR1 SEHNR and CDR2 FQNEAQ (reference sequence). DNA for the CDR3: TGTGCCAGCAGCCCCCCAGGCACCGAGGAGCTGTTTTTT. It specifies CASSPPGTEELFF.

This rearrangement joins TRBV4-1 to TRBJ2-7, with D unclear. The CDR3 length is 13 residues. The germline V and J ends were trimmed by 5 bases and 6 bases, with 14 bases remaining between them. Germline V CDR1 and CDR2: MGHRA, YSYEKL. As DNA, the CDR3 is TGCGCCAGCAGCTCAGATCGGGTTGGCGAGCAGTACTTC. Protein product: CASSSDRVGEQYF.

This chain joins TRBV6-5 and TRBJ1-3, with D tentatively TRBD1 (6 bases). The V gene lost 11 bases and the J gene lost 6 bases, with 20 bases spanning the gap. The germline CDR1 and CDR2 sequences are MNHEY and SVGAGI. This CDR3 has 14 amino acids. CDR3: CAGRKRGAENTIYF. CDR3 nucleotide sequence: TGTGCCGGACGCAAGCGGGGGGCGGAAAACACCATATATTTT.

The chain uses TRBV10-3 and TRBJ2-4; 10 nucleotides agree with TRBD1. J was trimmed by 9 bases and V by 4 bases; bases with no gene match: 6. Germline values: CDR1 ENHRY, CDR2 SYGVKD. This CDR3 comprises 14 residues. The CDR3 region is CAISGGGTGAIQYF. CDR3 DNA sequence: TGTGCCATCAGTGGCGGGGGGACAGGGGCCATTCAGTACTTC.

The V call is TRBV5-8, the J call TRBJ2-1, with TRBD2 identical over 7 bases. This CDR3 has 15 residues. V was pared by 9 bases and J by 10 bases, with 19 bases of the junction left unmatched. The V gene's germline CDR1 is SGHTS and CDR2 YDEGEE. The chain's CDR3 is CAIAPSGRRLSEQFF. CDR3 nucleotide sequence: TGTGCCATAGCCCCTAGCGGTCGCAGGTTAAGCGAGCAGTTCTTC.

The J gene is TRBJ1-1, the V gene TRBV5-1; D remains unclear. Germline V gene lookup returns CDR1 SGHRS and CDR2 YFSETQ. The CDR3 runs 13 residues. V was trimmed by 5 bases and J by 6 bases, leaving 14 bases between them. CDR3 in amino acids: CASSIGQESEAFF. DNA for the CDR3: TGCGCCAGCAGTATTGGCCAGGAATCTGAAGCTTTCTTT. The variable domain in full, with the rest retrieved from reference TRBV5-1 and TRBJ1-1, is KAGVTQTPRYLIKTRGQQVTLSCSPISGHRSVSWYQQTPGQGLQFLFEYFSETQRNKGNFPGRFSGRQFSNSRSEMNVSTLELGDSALYLCASSIGQESEAFFGQGTRLTVV.

The chain is built from TRBV5-5 and TRBJ1-1, with D unresolved. V was cut by 0 bases and J by 1 base, with 10 bases left in between. The CDR3 has 15 amino acids. In germline, CDR1 is SGHKS, CDR2 YYEKEE (reference sequence). CDR3 region: CASSLAPPGNTEAFF. Here the CDR3 DNA reads TGTGCCAGCAGCTTGGCCCCTCCAGGGAACACTGAAGCTTTCTTT.

The rearrangement uses TRBV5-4 and TRBJ1-1, with a possible D match to TRBD1 (6 bases). V lost 9 bases and J 4 bases, leaving 13 bases between the germline ends. Germline assignment: CDR1 SGHNT and CDR2 YYREEE (reference sequence). CDR3 length: 12 amino acids. CDR3 DNA: TGTGCCACTCGAGGACAGACCACTGAAGCTTTCTTT. Translated, it gives CATRGQTTEAFF.

The CDR3 reads CASSLMGLAGDVETQYF. The CDR3 DNA reads TGTGCCAGCAGTTTGATGGGACTAGCGGGAGACGTGGAGACCCAGTACTTC. The chain is built from TRBV27 and TRBJ2-5; TRBD2 agrees at 14 bases. This CDR3 is built from 17 residues. From germline, CDR1 is MNHEY and CDR2 SMNVEV (reference sequence). V gave up 3 bases and J gave up 5 bases; unmatched junction bases: 8.

This sequence joins TRBV5-1 and TRBJ2-3, with TRBD2 matching 11 bases. The CDR3 extends over 15 amino acids. Germline CDR1 is SGHRS and CDR2 is YFSETQ. V gave up 4 bases and J gave up 4 bases; unmatched junction bases: 5. CDR3 protein: CASSTSGSLADTQYF. As DNA, the CDR3 is TGCGCCAGCAGCACTAGCGGGAGCCTAGCAGATACGCAGTATTTT.

The rearrangement links TRBV5-4 to TRBJ1-6; D is unclear. Germline CDR1 SGHNT, CDR2 YYREEE (reference sequence). The CDR3 spans 12 residues. Trimming left V 4 bases short and J 9 bases short, with 8 bases between. CDR3 sequence reads: CASSAMPSPLHF. CDR3 nucleotides: TGTGCCAGCAGCGCTATGCCTTCACCCCTCCACTTT.

In this sample, this clone turned up once. V is TRBV3-1 (or the pseudogene TRBV3-2) and J is TRBJ2-7, with D perhaps matching TRBD2 (6 bases). CDR1 is LGHDT and CDR2 is YNNKEL in the germline V gene (reference sequence). This CDR3 comprises 14 residues. V was cut by 3 bases and J by 9 bases, with 18 bases left in between. The CDR3: CASSQGGLPAGQYF. Here the CDR3 DNA reads TGTGCCAGCAGCCAGGGGGGACTCCCGGCGGGGCAGTACTTC.

CDR3 in amino acids: CAWSVGAGSTGELFF. DNA of the CDR3: TGTGCCTGGAGTGTTGGGGCGGGAAGCACCGGGGAGCTGTTTTTT. The rearrangement uses TRBV30 and TRBJ2-2; maybe TRBD2 (6 bases). Germline values: CDR1 GTSNPN, CDR2 SVGIG (reference sequence). The CDR3 contains 15 residues. V was cut by 0 bases and J by 4 bases, with 12 bases left in between. Full variable domain (rest looked up from reference TRBV30 and TRBJ2-2): SQTIHQWPATLVQPVGSPLSLECTVEGTSNPNLYWYRQAAGRGLQLLFYSVGIGQISSEVPQNLSASRPQDRQFILSSKKLLLSDSGFYLCAWSVGAGSTGELFFGEGSRLTVL.

The chain uses TRBV7-8 and TRBJ2-5; 8 positions match TRBD1. The junction had 5 bases not matched to a gene; V was cut back by 6 bases and J by 5 bases. The CDR3 contains 13 residues. Germline loops: CDR1 SGHVS, CDR2 FQNEAQ. The CDR3 here is CASRQGVAETQYF. CDR3 nucleotide sequence: TGTGCCAGCAGACAGGGGGTTGCGGAGACCCAGTACTTC.

The rearrangement joins TRBV19 to TRBJ2-1, with 9 bases lining up with TRBD2. The trim removed 3 bases at V and 3 bases at J, leaving 3 bases unmatched. CDR1 is LNHDA and CDR2 is SQIVND in the germline V gene (reference sequence). The CDR3 has 15 residues. The CDR3 DNA sequence: TGTGCCAGTAGTATCGCTAGCGGGAACTACAATGAGCAGTTCTTC. Translation gives CASSIASGNYNEQFF.

CDR3 residues: CASSLQRSSGWNRYNEQFF. The CDR3 DNA reads as TGTGCCAGCAGCCTCCAAAGAAGTAGTGGGTGGAACAGGTACAATGAGCAGTTCTTC. The chain couples TRBV3-1 (or the pseudogene TRBV3-2) to TRBJ2-1; maybe TRBD1 (5 bases). CDR3 length: 19 amino acids. Trimming removed 4 bases from V and 4 bases from J, with 26 bases in between. The germline V gene encodes CDR1 LGHDT and CDR2 YNNKEL (reference sequence).

This clone has only a few counts. This rearrangement joins TRBV12-3 or TRBV12-4 to TRBJ1-6; 7 bases agree with TRBD1. This CDR3 has 13 amino acids. V shed 6 bases, J shed 6 bases, and the junction held 2 bases outside the gene matches. CDR3 amino acids: CASRGQLNSPLHF. The CDR3 DNA follows: TGTGCCAGCAGGGGACAGCTTAATTCACCCCTCCACTTT.

V usage is TRBV19 and J usage is TRBJ1-5; weak D call: TRBD1 (5 bases). CDR1 is LNHDA, CDR2 SQIVND, per germline (reference sequence). The CDR3 is made up of 17 amino acids. V gave up 3 bases and J gave up 4 bases, with 19 bases separating them. CDR3 in DNA: TGTGCCAGTAGTATTAGACAGTCTTTACGTTTGAATCAGCCCCAGCATTTT. It codes for CASSIRQSLRLNQPQHF.

This chain connects TRBV28 to TRBJ2-1; D unresolved. The V end was cut by 1 base, the J end by 13 bases, with 2 bases between. CDR1 MDHEN and CDR2 SYDVKM come from the germline V gene. The CDR3 extends over 9 amino acids. This CDR3 is CASSLSQFF. The CDR3 nucleotides are TGTGCCAGCAGTTTATCTCAGTTCTTC.

This CDR3 is CASSYSNGGRETQYF. CDR3 nucleotides: TGTGCCAGCAGTTACTCGAATGGTGGGCGAGAGACCCAGTACTTC. The V and J genes are TRBV6-5 and TRBJ2-5; D unclear. Trimming took 0 bases from V and 4 from J, leaving 12 bases between them. CDR3 size: 15 residues. Per the germline V gene, CDR1 is MNHEY and CDR2 is SVGAGI.

By frequency in the sample, this clone is medium-sized. The rearrangement joins TRBV11-1 to TRBJ2-2; D is unresolved. The V and J ends lost 1 base and 2 bases respectively, with 8 bases between them. The CDR3 is 15 amino acids. The germline V gene encodes CDR1 SGHAT and CDR2 FQDESV (reference sequence). DNA for the CDR3: TGTGCCAGCAGCTTAGTTGGGCTAAACACCGGGGAGCTGTTTTTT. Protein sequence: CASSLVGLNTGELFF.

The rearrangement uses TRBV29-1 and TRBJ2-1, with 13 bases lining up with TRBD2. Germline CDR1 SQVTM, CDR2 ANQGSEA. The J segment lost 2 bases and the V segment lost 5 bases, leaving 15 bases of the junction unmatched. The CDR3 spans 19 residues. CDR3 in DNA: TGCAGCGTTACGCGGACTAGCGGGAGCCCTATGCCGACCTACAATGAGCAGTTCTTC. Protein sequence: CSVTRTSGSPMPTYNEQFF.

This sequence joins TRBV19 and TRBJ2-1; a weak D match, TRBD2 (5 bases). CDR3 length equals 14 residues. V lost 3 bases, J lost 8 bases, and 14 bases lay in between. Germline V lookup: CDR1 LNHDA, CDR2 SQIVND (reference sequence). CDR3 bases: TGTGCCAGTAGTATCCCGTCTAGCAGAGATGAGCAGTTCTTC. Protein: CASSIPSSRDEQFF.

The chain couples TRBV3-1 (or the pseudogene TRBV3-2) to TRBJ1-4, with 7 nucleotides matching TRBD1. The trim removed 6 bases at V and 5 bases at J, leaving 6 bases unmatched. Germline V gives CDR1 LGHDT, CDR2 YNNKEL (reference sequence). The CDR3 is 14 amino acids. CDR3 sequence (DNA): TGTGCCAGCAGTCAGACAGGGCTGAATGAAAAACTGTTTTTT. The encoded protein is CASSQTGLNEKLFF.

The chain uses TRBV30 and TRBJ2-7; 8 bases fit TRBD2. The length of the CDR3 is 18 residues. V trimming: 0 bases; J trimming: 2 bases; junction bases outside the gene matches: 15. Germline CDR1 is GTSNPN and CDR2 is SVGIG (reference sequence). The CDR3 loop is CAWSVQVYSSGRTYEQYF. CDR3 DNA sequence: TGTGCCTGGAGTGTACAGGTTTATTCCAGCGGGAGAACCTACGAGCAGTACTTC.

The V gene is TRBV6-4, the J gene TRBJ2-1; the match to TRBD2 covers 7 bases. Per the germline V gene, CDR1 is MRHNA and CDR2 is SNTAGT. After removal of 3 bases from V and 8 bases from J, the junction contained 1 base not matched to a gene. The CDR3 spans 12 residues. The CDR3: CASSEGRDEQFF. CDR3 DNA sequence: TGTGCCAGCAGTGAAGGGAGGGATGAGCAGTTCTTC.

The V and J genes are TRBV10-1 and TRBJ2-3, with 7 bases aligning to TRBD2. The V and J ends lost 4 bases and 1 base, in that order; junction bases with no gene match: 5. Germline V gene lookup returns CDR1 WNHNN and CDR2 SYGVQD (reference sequence). The CDR3 covers 15 residues. CDR3 sequence: CASSGAGAGTDTQYF. CDR3 DNA: TGCGCCAGCAGTGGGGCGGGAGCCGGCACAGATACGCAGTATTTT.

The rearrangement joins TRBV29-1 to TRBJ2-5; 8 nucleotides line up with TRBD1. Germline CDR1 and CDR2: SQVTM and ANQGSEA. The CDR3 is made up of 15 amino acids. V lost 6 bases, J lost 4 bases, and 13 bases stayed unmatched. The CDR3: CSVFRTGGRGETQYF. CDR3 DNA: TGCAGCGTCTTCCGCACAGGGGGTCGGGGAGAGACCCAGTACTTC.